This TCR beta chain was recovered during a study of immune evolution from preneoplasia to lung adenocarcinoma. Study results and limitations: Clonality was highest in normal lung, lower in later-stage lesions apparently.

Points on this clone: Its antigen is unidentified.

The length of the CDR3 is 14 residues. CDR1 is LNHDA and CDR2 is SQIVND in the germline V gene (reference sequence). Trimming took 6 bases from V and 3 from J; bases not matched to a gene: 6. Generated by immunoSEQ multiplex PCR, the TCRdb table keeps only in-frame clones and is missing some. Of approximately 5,400 clones listed, 70% to 85% are singletons. Each case's diagnosis was confirmed by two pathologists on H&E. Nucleic acids came from premalignant or tumor cells enriched by macro-dissection. The sequencing sample was made of FFPE lung adenocarcinoma in situ tissue. The origin of this receptor is a person aged 60-80 years with lung adenocarcinoma. V is TRBV19 and J is TRBJ2-3; 7 nucleotides match TRBD2. The CDR3 coding sequence is TGTGCCAGTAGCTCCGGGACTAAAACAGATACGCAGTATTTT. Protein sequence: CASSSGTKTDTQYF.